Shown below are 26 T cell receptor beta chains from a single sample sequenced in a study of T cell changes during pregnancy in multiple sclerosis. Here immunoSEQ multiplex PCR was the method, and the copy in TCRdb shows in-frame clones only, minus some. The data show just under 65,000 clones, about nine tenths seen once. Sequences were derived from peripheral blood, sampled after pregnancy. Source of these receptors: a female donor in good health, enrolled as a control in a pregnancy study.

The chain uses TRBV6-5 and TRBJ2-7; D remains unclear. Germline assignment: CDR1 MNHEY and CDR2 SVGAGI. Trimming pared 4 bases from V and 2 bases from J, leaving 3 bases between. CDR3 length: 11 amino acids. The CDR3 loop is CASSSAYEQYF. The CDR3 DNA is TGTGCCAGCAGTTCGGCCTACGAGCAGTACTTC.

V usage is TRBV4-3 and J usage is TRBJ2-1; D may be TRBD2 (6 bases). Germline loops: CDR1 LGHNA, CDR2 YSLEER. V lost 3 bases and J lost 0, with 12 bases in between. The CDR3 runs to 16 residues. The CDR3 here is CASSQNGGVSYNEQFF. Here the CDR3 DNA reads TGCGCCAGCAGCCAGAATGGAGGGGTCTCCTACAATGAGCAGTTCTTC.

V gene TRBV30 combines with J gene TRBJ1-2, with a tentative D call TRBD1 (5 bases). V was pared by 7 bases and J by 4 bases, with 25 bases between. CDR3 length: 16 residues. Germline CDR1 is GTSNPN and CDR2 is SVGIG (reference sequence). The CDR3 region is CAFPTARTSWVYGYTF. The CDR3 DNA follows: TGTGCCTTCCCGACAGCCCGGACATCCTGGGTCTATGGCTACACCTTC.

The CDR3 DNA reads as TGTGCCAGCAGCCAAGACAGTTCCTACGAGCAGTACTTC. Protein sequence: CASSQDSSYEQYF. V and J are TRBV4-2 and TRBJ2-7; D not resolved. V dropped 0 bases and J dropped 1 base, with 4 bases sitting between them. Germline values: CDR1 LGHNA, CDR2 YNFKEQ. The CDR3 covers 13 residues.

J is TRBJ1-1 and V is TRBV7-2; D gene unclear. The CDR3 is 17 amino acids. CDR1 and CDR2 (germline): SGHTA, FQGNSA. Trimming left V 2 bases short and J 1 base short, with 17 bases between. DNA of the CDR3: TGTGCCAGCAGCTTATCCATCCTAGATCCCACGAACACTGAAGCTTTCTTT. Residues: CASSLSILDPTNTEAFF.

The V gene is TRBV30, the J gene TRBJ2-1; D unresolved. CDR1 and CDR2 from the germline V gene are GTSNPN and SVGIG (reference sequence). V lost 8 bases and J 1 base, leaving 6 bases between the germline ends. There are 11 residues in the CDR3. As DNA, the CDR3 is TGTGCCGGCCTTTCCTACAATGAGCAGTTCTTC. It encodes CAGLSYNEQFF.

The chain couples TRBV9 to TRBJ2-1; TRBD2 agrees at 9 bases. The junction had 5 bases not matched to a gene; V was cut back by 3 bases and J by 4 bases. This CDR3 has 15 amino acids. CDR1 is SGDLS and CDR2 is YYNGEE in the germline V gene. The CDR3 protein is CASSDSGGLYNEQFF. The CDR3 nucleotides read TGTGCCAGCAGCGATAGCGGGGGCCTGTACAATGAGCAGTTCTTC.

The chain links TRBV10-3 to TRBJ1-2; D ambiguous. Germline CDR1 is ENHRY and CDR2 is SYGVKD. Trimming removed 4 bases at V and 4 bases at J, with 13 bases between. The CDR3 runs 14 residues. The CDR3 is CAISVAGDSYGYTF. CDR3 sequence (DNA): TGTGCCATCAGTGTGGCGGGAGATTCCTATGGCTACACCTTC.

The rearrangement links TRBV27 to TRBJ1-5; 9 positions match TRBD1. CDR3 length: 14 residues. The J segment lost 7 bases and the V segment lost 5 bases, leaving 6 bases of the junction unmatched. CDR1 and CDR2 from the germline V gene are MNHEY and SMNVEV (reference sequence). CDR3 in amino acids: CASSLRQGGQPQHF. DNA for the CDR3: TGTGCCAGCAGTCTCCGACAGGGGGGACAGCCCCAGCATTTT.

This sequence joins TRBV5-1 and TRBJ2-1; 9 positions match TRBD1. The J segment lost 6 bases and the V segment lost 3 bases, leaving 7 bases of the junction unmatched. The CDR3 is 15 amino acids. CDR1 and CDR2 (germline): SGHRS, YFSETQ. DNA for the CDR3: TGCGCCAGCAGCTCTCCGGGACAGGGAATCAATGAGCAGTTCTTC. Protein product: CASSSPGQGINEQFF.

This clone was seen just once. V gene TRBV19 combines with J gene TRBJ1-2; 8 nucleotides align to TRBD1. The V gene's germline CDR1 is LNHDA and CDR2 SQIVND (reference sequence). J lost 6 bases, V lost 6 bases, and 6 bases had no gene match. The length of the CDR3 is 13 residues. The CDR3: CASSDRGEDGYTF. CDR3 in DNA: TGTGCCAGTAGCGACAGGGGAGAAGATGGCTACACCTTC. The full variable domain, its missing parts supplied by reference TRBV19 and TRBJ1-2, is DGGITQSPKYLFRKEGQNVTLSCEQNLNHDAMYWYRQDPGQGLRLIYYSQIVNDFQKGDIAEGYSVSREKKESFPLTVTSAQKNPTAFYLCASSDRGEDGYTFGSGTRLTVV.

The rearrangement links TRBV9 to TRBJ2-1; possible D gene TRBD2, 7 bases. Trimming removed 3 bases at V and 4 bases at J, with 11 bases between. The CDR3 has 14 amino acids. Per germline, CDR1 SGDLS and CDR2 YYNGEE. The CDR3 here is CASSEGGGYNEQFF. CDR3 DNA: TGTGCCAGCAGCGAGGGGGGGGGTTACAATGAGCAGTTCTTC.

The genes are TRBV11-2 and TRBJ2-1; D not certain. This CDR3 contains 15 residues. CDR1 is SGHAT, CDR2 FQNNGV, per germline. V dropped 5 bases and J dropped 5 bases, with 16 bases sitting between them. The CDR3 DNA reads TGTGCCAGCAGCCCCCTGGGCCCGCAGGACAATGAGCAGTTCTTC. It yields the protein CASSPLGPQDNEQFF.

The chain joins TRBV7-2 to TRBJ1-1, with 8 positions matching TRBD1. Germline CDR1 SGHTA, CDR2 FQGNSA. The CDR3 contains 14 residues. The ends lost 2 bases at V and 8 bases at J; junction bases unmatched: 7. CDR3 sequence reads: CASSLRLTGEEAFF. CDR3 DNA sequence: TGTGCCAGCAGCTTAAGGTTGACAGGGGAAGAAGCTTTCTTT.

The chain is built from TRBV5-6 and TRBJ1-5, with D possibly TRBD1 on 6 matching bases. Germline-derived CDR1 and CDR2 are SGHDT and YYEEEE. The V and J ends lost 5 bases and 1 base respectively, with 10 bases between them. The CDR3 is 14 residues long. The CDR3 here is CASSSGTSNQPQHF. The CDR3 nucleotides are TGTGCCAGCAGTTCCGGGACAAGCAATCAGCCCCAGCATTTT.

This chain uses TRBV5-1 with TRBJ2-5; 8 bases agree with TRBD2. The CDR3 is 16 amino acids. The ends lost 4 bases at V and 1 base at J; junction bases unmatched: 9. Germline-derived CDR1 and CDR2 are SGHRS and YFSETQ. DNA for the CDR3: TGCGCCAGCAGCCTTACTCTAGCGGGTCTCCAAGAGACCCAGTACTTC. It translates to CASSLTLAGLQETQYF.

The chain is built from TRBV19 and TRBJ2-3; D call uncertain. Per the germline V gene, CDR1 is LNHDA and CDR2 is SQIVND (reference sequence). The CDR3 runs 16 residues. Trimming removed 1 base at V and 2 bases at J, with 13 bases between. Here the CDR3 reads CASSIAAKLSTDTQYF. The CDR3 DNA is TGTGCCAGTAGTATAGCGGCGAAACTATCCACAGATACGCAGTATTTT.

The V and J genes are TRBV5-1 and TRBJ2-7, with D unresolved. The V gene's germline CDR1 is SGHRS and CDR2 YFSETQ. With 0 bases removed from V and 4 bases from J, the gap between germline ends came to 11 bases. The CDR3 covers 14 residues. CDR3 nucleotides: TGCGCCAGCAGCTTGGATGTTGGGCTGTACGAGCAGTACTTC. Translation gives CASSLDVGLYEQYF.

V usage is TRBV19 and J usage is TRBJ1-6; no clear D gene. Germline CDR1 and CDR2: LNHDA and SQIVND (reference sequence). This CDR3 spans 14 amino acids. V lost 9 bases and J 6 bases, leaving 15 bases between the germline ends. CDR3: CASRSPGINSPLHF. Written as DNA, the CDR3 is TGTGCCAGCCGATCACCCGGGATTAATTCACCCCTCCACTTT. Full variable domain (missing parts from reference TRBV19 and TRBJ1-6): DGGITQSPKYLFRKEGQNVTLSCEQNLNHDAMYWYRQDPGQGLRLIYYSQIVNDFQKGDIAEGYSVSREKKESFPLTVTSAQKNPTAFYLCASRSPGINSPLHFGNGTRLTVT.

J is TRBJ1-2 and V is TRBV4-3; 8 nucleotides match TRBD1. V was pared by 0 bases and J by 5 bases, with 8 bases of the junction left unmatched. The CDR3 has 16 residues. Germline values: CDR1 LGHNA, CDR2 YSLEER. The CDR3 DNA reads TGCGCCAGCAGCCAAGATTTCCGGACAGGGCCGTATGGCTACACCTTC. This sequence encodes CASSQDFRTGPYGYTF.

The chain uses TRBV6-6 and TRBJ2-7; 9 nucleotides agree with TRBD1. Unmatched junction bases numbered 4, after V lost 4 bases and J lost 3 bases. This CDR3 comprises 14 residues. Germline lookup yields CDR1 MNHNY and CDR2 SVGAGI (reference sequence). The CDR3 nucleotides are TGTGCCAGCAGTTCCGGGACAGGGTACTACGAGCAGTACTTC. This encodes CASSSGTGYYEQYF.

This CDR3 reads CASSLESVTEQFF. The CDR3 region has the DNA TGTGCCAGCAGCTTGGAGTCAGTCACTGAGCAGTTCTTC. This chain joins TRBV5-5 and TRBJ2-1; D unresolved. Germline V gene lookup returns CDR1 SGHKS and CDR2 YYEKEE (reference sequence). V lost 0 bases and J 9 bases, leaving 10 bases between the germline ends. The CDR3 totals 13 residues.

The CDR3 nucleotides are TGTGCCAGCAGTGTAGACAGGGTATCGGGAAACACCATATATTTT. This translates into CASSVDRVSGNTIYF. This rearrangement joins TRBV6-1 to TRBJ1-3; 7 bases are shared with TRBD1. The V and J ends lost 4 bases and 4 bases, in that order; junction bases with no gene match: 7. The V gene's germline CDR1 is MNHNS and CDR2 SASEGT. The length of the CDR3 is 15 residues.

V usage is TRBV29-1 and J usage is TRBJ2-1, with TRBD1 as a possible D gene (6 bases). The germline V gene encodes CDR1 SQVTM and CDR2 ANQGSEA. Trimming cost V 6 bases and J 2 bases, with 17 bases left between them. This CDR3 contains 15 residues. As DNA, the CDR3 is TGCAGCGTGAGGACAGATGTGAGCACCTACAATGAGCAGTTCTTC. Translated, it gives CSVRTDVSTYNEQFF.

V usage is TRBV7-9 and J usage is TRBJ2-5; the match to TRBD1 covers 7 bases. The CDR3 runs 15 residues. Germline V gene sequence: CDR1 SEHNR, CDR2 FQNEAQ (reference sequence). Trimming at V came to 3 bases and at J to 3 bases, leaving 7 bases not matched to a gene. In DNA, the CDR3 is TGTGCCAGCAGCTTCGACAGGGTGGTAGAAGAGACCCAGTACTTC. This translates into CASSFDRVVEETQYF.

The chain links TRBV15 to TRBJ1-5, with D unresolved. Per the germline V gene, CDR1 is LNHNV and CDR2 is YYDKDF (reference sequence). This CDR3 contains 16 residues. V dropped 0 bases and J dropped 5 bases, with 14 bases sitting between them. CDR3 loop: CATSRDSPREHQPQHF. The CDR3 DNA sequence: TGTGCCACCAGCAGAGATTCCCCAAGAGAGCATCAGCCCCAGCATTTT.